One and the same sample provided the 27 T cell receptor beta chains below, sequenced in a study of T cells in localized non-small cell lung cancer. The assay was immunoSEQ multiplex PCR, and TCRdb's table has in-frame clones only and misses some. Altogether about 29,000 clones are present, 89% being singletons, with the ten largest covering about 9.4%. The input for sequencing was peripheral blood, taken before any cancer treatment. These receptors came from a woman between 40 and 69 years old with stage I lung adenocarcinoma.

The gene calls are TRBV6-6 and TRBJ1-6, with D maybe TRBD1 (6 bases). Trimming shortened V by 5 bases and J by 7 bases, and 12 bases separated the two germline ends. The CDR3 totals 14 residues. CDR1 is MNHNY, CDR2 SVGAGI, per germline (reference sequence). CDR3 region: CASSPGTSNSPLHF. CDR3 nucleotides: TGTGCCAGCAGTCCCGGGACATCGAATTCACCCCTCCACTTT.

This chain uses TRBV30 with TRBJ2-2, with D possibly TRBD1 on 6 matching bases. The germline CDR1 and CDR2 sequences are GTSNPN and SVGIG (reference sequence). V was pared by 5 bases and J by 1 base, with 17 bases between. This CDR3 is built from 16 residues. The CDR3 DNA is TGTGCCTGGGGTCGGGCAGGGGCCCTGAACACCGGGGAGCTGTTTTTT. This sequence encodes CAWGRAGALNTGELFF. The whole variable domain, remainder taken from reference TRBV30 and TRBJ2-2, is SQTIHQWPATLVQPVGSPLSLECTVEGTSNPNLYWYRQAAGRGLQLLFYSVGIGQISSEVPQNLSASRPQDRQFILSSKKLLLSDSGFYLCAWGRAGALNTGELFFGEGSRLTVL.

This clone appeared once. The genes are TRBV15 and TRBJ1-2; D gene ambiguous. V was pared by 0 bases and J by 2 bases, with 13 bases between. The CDR3 has 16 residues. Germline-derived CDR1 and CDR2 are LNHNV and YYDKDF (reference sequence). The CDR3 DNA reads as TGTGCCACCAGCAGAGAGAGGGTAAGGGAGAACTATGGCTACACCTTC. This codes for CATSRERVRENYGYTF.

The CDR3 loop is CASSYSYRTVTYEQYF. CDR3 DNA: TGTGCCAGCAGTTACTCGTATAGGACAGTCACCTACGAGCAGTACTTC. The chain has TRBV6-5 and TRBJ2-7; a possible D gene is TRBD1 (6 bases). CDR3 length equals 16 residues. Trimming cost V 0 bases and J 2 bases, with 14 bases left between them. CDR1 and CDR2 (germline): MNHEY, SVGAGI.

V is TRBV7-3 and J is TRBJ1-2, with 7 bases that match TRBD1. CDR1 is SGHTA, CDR2 FQGTGA, per germline. This CDR3 is 13 amino acids long. The J segment lost 4 bases and the V segment lost 5 bases, leaving 4 bases of the junction unmatched. The DNA for the CDR3 is TGTGCCAGCAGCCAGGGGGAAACCTATGGCTACACCTTC. It specifies CASSQGETYGYTF. Based on the CDR3 plus reference TRBV7-3 and TRBJ1-2, the full variable domain is GAGVSQTPSNKVTEKGKYVELRCDPISGHTALYWYRQSLGQGPEFLIYFQGTGAADDSGLPNDRFFAVRPEGSVSTLKIQRTERGDSAVYLCASSQGETYGYTFGSGTRLTVV.

V and J are TRBV28 and TRBJ2-7; perhaps TRBD1 as D (6 bases). Trimming shortened V by 5 bases and J by 0 bases, and 14 bases separated the two germline ends. The length of the CDR3 is 15 residues. From germline, CDR1 is MDHEN and CDR2 SYDVKM. CDR3 nucleotide sequence: TGTGCCAGCAGTATCCAGGGGATTAGCTCCTACGAGCAGTACTTC. It is translated as CASSIQGISSYEQYF.

The chain recombines TRBV18 with TRBJ2-3; the D is unclear. The CDR3 contains 13 residues. Trimming removed 0 bases at V and 3 bases at J, with 4 bases between. CDR1 is KGHSH, CDR2 LQKENI, per germline. CDR3 residues: CASSPPTTDTQYF. CDR3 DNA sequence: TGTGCCAGCTCACCACCGACGACAGATACGCAGTATTTT.

This chain uses TRBV10-3 with TRBJ2-7, with 7 bases identical to TRBD1. Germline CDR1 is ENHRY and CDR2 is SYGVKD. Unmatched junction bases numbered 8, after V lost 3 bases and J lost 3 bases. The CDR3 contains 15 residues. The CDR3 region is CAISDPEGARYEQYF. The CDR3, as DNA: TGTGCCATCAGTGACCCTGAGGGGGCCCGCTACGAGCAGTACTTC.

V and J are TRBV6-5 and TRBJ2-3; D unresolved. Trimming removed 0 bases at V and 1 base at J, with 8 bases between. This CDR3 is 15 amino acids long. Germline loops: CDR1 MNHEY, CDR2 SVGAGI. This CDR3 reads CASSYSGWGTDTQYF. The CDR3 nucleotides are TGTGCCAGCAGTTACTCAGGGTGGGGCACAGATACGCAGTATTTT.

The chain carries TRBV4-3 and TRBJ1-1; TRBD1 matches at 8 bases. Trimming took 4 bases from V and 5 from J; bases not matched to a gene: 9. This CDR3 is 15 amino acids long. From germline, CDR1 is LGHNA and CDR2 YSLEER. CDR3 loop: CASSPGQGWRTEAFF. The CDR3 nucleotides are TGCGCCAGCAGCCCAGGACAGGGATGGAGGACTGAAGCTTTCTTT.

This chain joins TRBV6-9 and TRBJ1-1; perhaps TRBD1 as D (6 bases). The CDR3 spans 13 residues. Trimming took off 6 bases at V and 6 bases at J, with 14 bases between the two ends. Germline CDR1 is MNHGY and CDR2 is SVAAGI. As DNA, the CDR3 is TGTGCCAGCAGACGCCGACAGGAACCTGAAGCTTTCTTT. Translating it yields CASRRRQEPEAFF.

The chain carries TRBV13 and TRBJ2-7; 12 bases align to TRBD1. Germline CDR1 is PRHDT and CDR2 is FYEKMQ (reference sequence). The CDR3 is made up of 15 amino acids. Germline trimming cut 4 bases from V and 6 bases from J; bases unmatched to any gene: 7. The CDR3 region is CASSYGGQGAGEQYF. In DNA form, the CDR3 reads TGTGCCAGCAGCTATGGGGGACAGGGGGCCGGCGAGCAGTACTTC.

The chain carries TRBV27 and TRBJ2-5; 9 bases are shared with TRBD1. Per germline, CDR1 MNHEY and CDR2 SMNVEV (reference sequence). This CDR3 spans 13 amino acids. V was clipped by 5 bases and J by 3 bases; unmatched bases: 1. The chain's CDR3 is CASSRTGEETQYF. The CDR3 DNA follows: TGTGCCAGCAGTAGGACAGGGGAAGAGACCCAGTACTTC.

The gene calls are TRBV10-1 and TRBJ2-2; D is tentatively TRBD1 or TRBD2 (5 bases each). This CDR3 spans 12 amino acids. Germline CDR1 WNHNN, CDR2 SYGVQD (reference sequence). Trimming left V 8 bases short and J 4 bases short, with 8 bases between. CDR3 sequence: CASGAGTGELFF. The CDR3 DNA reads as TGCGCCAGCGGGGCGGGCACCGGGGAGCTGTTTTTT.

V usage is TRBV9 and J usage is TRBJ2-3; no reliable D call. The germline CDR1 and CDR2 sequences are SGDLS and YYNGEE. The V and J ends lost 2 bases and 5 bases respectively, with 9 bases between them. CDR3 length equals 13 residues. The CDR3 DNA reads TGTGCCAGCAGCGTCACGAGTTTAGATACGCAGTATTTT. Its protein product is CASSVTSLDTQYF.

The genes are TRBV9 and TRBJ2-2, with D tentatively TRBD2 (6 bases). Germline loops: CDR1 SGDLS, CDR2 YYNGEE. This CDR3 spans 15 amino acids. V was trimmed by 3 bases and J by 4 bases, leaving 13 bases between them. The CDR3 region is CASSGLGLATGELFF. The CDR3 bases are TGTGCCAGCAGCGGACTGGGACTCGCCACCGGGGAGCTGTTTTTT.

The V and J genes are TRBV7-9 and TRBJ1-1; 8 nucleotides line up with TRBD1. CDR1 is SEHNR and CDR2 is FQNEAQ in the germline V gene (reference sequence). This CDR3 contains 15 residues. The J segment lost 1 base and the V segment lost 0 bases, leaving 1 base of the junction unmatched. CDR3 in amino acids: CASSLATGENTEAFF. The CDR3 DNA is TGTGCCAGCAGCTTAGCGACAGGGGAGAACACTGAAGCTTTCTTT. Based on the CDR3 plus reference TRBV7-9 and TRBJ1-1, the full variable domain is DTGVSQNPRHKITKRGQNVTFRCDPISEHNRLYWYRQTLGQGPEFLTYFQNEAQLEKSRLLSDRFSAERPKGSFSTLEIQRTEQGDSAMYLCASSLATGENTEAFFGQGTRLTVV.

This chain links TRBV28 with TRBJ2-7; no clear D. Germline CDR1 reads MDHEN; CDR2 reads SYDVKM. The CDR3 is 15 residues long. V was cut by 2 bases and J by 5 bases, with 16 bases left in between. The CDR3 reads CASSLPAGLVHEQYF. CDR3 nucleotide sequence: TGTGCCAGCAGTTTACCTGCAGGCCTGGTCCACGAGCAGTACTTC.

This sequence joins TRBV5-1 and TRBJ1-5; D is perhaps TRBD1 (6 bases). Germline V gives CDR1 SGHRS, CDR2 YFSETQ. This CDR3 spans 14 amino acids. V shed 0 bases and J shed 7 bases, with 11 bases lying between them. The DNA of the CDR3 is TGCGCCAGCAGCTTGGGGTCAGGGGAGCAGCCCCAGCATTTT. Translated: CASSLGSGEQPQHF.

This clone appeared once. This rearrangement joins TRBV5-6 to TRBJ1-4; unclear D gene. Trimming pared 2 bases from V and 4 bases from J, leaving 9 bases between. Per germline, CDR1 SGHDT and CDR2 YYEEEE. This CDR3 is 14 amino acids long. The CDR3 sequence is CASSFRPINEKLFF. The CDR3, as DNA: TGTGCCAGCAGCTTTCGACCGATTAATGAAAAACTGTTTTTT. Combining the CDR3 with reference TRBV5-6 and TRBJ1-4 gives the whole variable domain DAGVTQSPTHLIKTRGQQVTLRCSPKSGHDTVSWYQQALGQGPQFIFQYYEEEERQRGNFPDRFSGHQFPNYSSELNVNALLLGDSALYLCASSFRPINEKLFFGSGTQLSVL.

This chain links TRBV7-9 with TRBJ1-1; weak D call: TRBD1 (5 bases). Trimming pared 1 base from V and 7 bases from J, leaving 13 bases between. The germline V gene has CDR1 SEHNR and CDR2 FQNEAQ (reference sequence). CDR3 length: 14 residues. In DNA form, the CDR3 reads TGTGCCAGCAGCTTAGAAGGGGCTGTTAATGAAGCTTTCTTT. It specifies CASSLEGAVNEAFF.

This clone has a handful of counts. The V and J genes are TRBV7-8 and TRBJ2-3, with 7 positions matching TRBD1. The length of the CDR3 is 15 residues. V shed 2 bases, J shed 5 bases, and the junction held 7 bases outside the gene matches. The germline V gene has CDR1 SGHVS and CDR2 FQNEAQ. The CDR3 here is CASSLMGQTIDTQYF. CDR3 DNA sequence: TGTGCCAGCAGCTTAATGGGACAGACCATAGATACGCAGTATTTT.

This chain links TRBV10-1 with TRBJ1-5; maybe TRBD1 (6 bases). CDR3 length equals 14 residues. Trimming cost V 2 bases and J 5 bases, with 10 bases left between them. The germline V gene has CDR1 WNHNN and CDR2 SYGVQD (reference sequence). This chain's CDR3 is CASSERGGYQPQHF. For the CDR3, the DNA is TGCGCCAGCAGTGAGAGGGGGGGGTATCAGCCCCAGCATTTT.

The chain uses TRBV19 and TRBJ1-5; 7 nucleotides match TRBD1. Germline V gene sequence: CDR1 LNHDA, CDR2 SQIVND (reference sequence). The CDR3 is made up of 15 amino acids. The V gene end was trimmed by 5 bases and the J gene end by 7 bases; junction bases not matched to a gene: 11. The CDR3 region is CASSLGTDPRQPQHF. DNA for the CDR3: TGTGCCAGTAGTTTGGGGACAGACCCAAGGCAGCCCCAGCATTTT.

The chain employs TRBV6-6 and TRBJ2-5, with D possibly being TRBD2 (5 bases). The CDR3 extends over 13 amino acids. V was pared by 7 bases and J by 6 bases, with 15 bases between. Per germline, CDR1 MNHNY and CDR2 SVGAGI (reference sequence). The CDR3 loop reads CASNRPETKTQYF. CDR3 bases: TGTGCCAGCAACCGACCCGAGACTAAGACCCAGTACTTC.

This clone was recorded only once. The gene calls are TRBV18 and TRBJ1-5, with D unresolved. The CDR3 runs 15 residues. The ends were cut back, 0 bases at V and 3 bases at J, with 9 bases in the middle. CDR1 is KGHSH and CDR2 is LQKENI in the germline V gene. The chain's CDR3 is CASSPPGLANQPQHF. The CDR3 region has the DNA TGTGCCAGCTCACCACCGGGTTTAGCCAATCAGCCCCAGCATTTT. The whole variable domain, remainder taken from reference TRBV18 and TRBJ1-5, is NAGVMQNPRHLVRRRGQEARLRCSPMKGHSHVYWYRQLPEEGLKFMVYLQKENIIDESGMPKERFSAEFPKEGPSILRIQQVVRGDSAAYFCASSPPGLANQPQHFGDGTRLSIL.

The genes are TRBV7-2 and TRBJ1-4; D gene unclear. Germline CDR1 reads SGHTA; CDR2 reads FQGNSA. Trimming removed 2 bases from V and 3 bases from J, with 4 bases in between. The CDR3 sequence is 13 residues long. The CDR3 nucleotides read TGTGCCAGCAGCTTACACCCTAATGAAAAACTGTTTTTT. It codes for CASSLHPNEKLFF. Looking up the rest from reference TRBV7-2 and TRBJ1-4 gives the full variable domain: GAGVSQSPSNKVTEKGKDVELRCDPISGHTALYWYRQSLGQGLEFLIYFQGNSAPDKSGLPSDRFSAERTGGSVSTLTIQRTQQEDSAVYLCASSLHPNEKLFFGSGTQLSVL.